The 32 T cell receptor beta chains given below trace back to one sample, sequenced in a study of CD8+ T cells in alopecia areata. Treatment described: oral pan-JAK inhibitor, 5-10 mg twice daily. Extracted from the samples, RNA was reverse transcribed into cDNA to serve as the sequencing template. Clones were read by immunoSEQ multiplex PCR, and TCRdb kept only the in-frame ones, dropping some. The data show 180,000 or so clones, 51% seen once. The sequencing used CD8+ T cells sorted from blood, collected at approximately week 51, from a patient treated with tofacitinib. These receptors were taken from a human donor with alopecia areata.

This clone occurred a few times. The rearrangement joins TRBV5-5 to TRBJ2-5; D remains unclear. The CDR3 runs to 13 residues. The V gene lost 1 base and the J gene lost 2 bases, with 6 bases spanning the gap. From germline, CDR1 is SGHKS and CDR2 YYEKEE (reference sequence). The DNA of the CDR3 is TGTGCCAGCAGCTTGAACAGACAAGAGACCCAGTACTTC. It encodes CASSLNRQETQYF.

J is TRBJ2-3 and V is TRBV27; D is unclear. Germline CDR1 and CDR2: MNHEY and SMNVEV (reference sequence). This CDR3 has 15 residues. V was clipped by 1 base and J by 0 bases, with 8 bases between them. The chain's CDR3 is CASSLWKGSTDTQYF. The CDR3 region has the DNA TGTGCCAGCAGTTTATGGAAGGGTAGCACAGATACGCAGTATTTT.

The chain is built from TRBV30 and TRBJ1-1, with no clear D. V lost 5 bases and J lost 1, with 8 bases in between. The CDR3 length is 12 residues. Germline CDR1 GTSNPN, CDR2 SVGIG (reference sequence). CDR3: CAWGEGNTEAFF. Here the CDR3 DNA reads TGTGCCTGGGGGGAAGGGAACACTGAAGCTTTCTTT.

V is TRBV27 and J is TRBJ1-1, with a weak D call TRBD1 (6 bases). The V and J ends lost 5 bases and 5 bases respectively, with 12 bases between them. The CDR3 contains 13 residues. Germline V lookup: CDR1 MNHEY, CDR2 SMNVEV (reference sequence). The CDR3 sequence is CASSQLRGTEAFF. The CDR3 DNA follows: TGTGCCAGCAGTCAACTAAGGGGGACTGAAGCTTTCTTT.

This sequence joins TRBV27 and TRBJ1-2; the match to TRBD1 covers 9 bases. The V gene end was trimmed by 6 bases and the J gene end by 8 bases; junction bases not matched to a gene: 10. CDR3 size: 14 residues. Looked up from germline, CDR1 is MNHEY and CDR2 is SMNVEV (reference sequence). CDR3 sequence: CASSQGQGRGGYTF. In nucleotides, the CDR3 is TGTGCCAGCAGCCAGGGACAGGGTAGGGGAGGCTACACCTTC.

A few counts support this clone. The chain carries TRBV4-1 and TRBJ1-1; D unresolved. V shed 3 bases and J shed 0 bases, with 11 bases lying between them. The CDR3 is 15 amino acids. Germline V lookup: CDR1 MGHRA, CDR2 YSYEKL. CDR3 residues: CASSHPRVLNTEAFF. The CDR3 nucleotides read TGCGCCAGCAGCCACCCCAGAGTTCTGAACACTGAAGCTTTCTTT.

The chain is built from TRBV5-6 and TRBJ2-2; 12 nucleotides match TRBD2. This CDR3 has 15 residues. V dropped 4 bases and J dropped 5; count of bases not matched to a gene: 3. Germline assignment: CDR1 SGHDT and CDR2 YYEEEE. The CDR3 region is CASSPLAGGTGELFF. The CDR3 DNA reads TGTGCCAGCAGCCCCCTAGCGGGGGGGACCGGGGAGCTGTTTTTT. The full variable domain, rest sourced from reference TRBV5-6 and TRBJ2-2, is DAGVTQSPTHLIKTRGQQVTLRCSPKSGHDTVSWYQQALGQGPQFIFQYYEEEERQRGNFPDRFSGHQFPNYSSELNVNALLLGDSALYLCASSPLAGGTGELFFGEGSRLTVL.

This clone was observed a few times. Additional DNA sequences in this sample encode the identical CDR3. V is TRBV5-6 and J is TRBJ1-2; TRBD1 agrees at 10 bases. Trimming removed 3 bases from V and 4 bases from J; junction bases left unmatched: 0. CDR1 and CDR2 from the germline V gene are SGHDT and YYEEEE. The CDR3 is made up of 13 amino acids. CDR3 DNA sequence: TGTGCCAGCAGCTGGGACAGGGGCTATGGCTACACCTTC. Translation gives CASSWDRGYGYTF.

There are a few counts of this clone. The chain employs TRBV30 and TRBJ2-7; D unclear. Germline CDR1 reads GTSNPN; CDR2 reads SVGIG (reference sequence). Trimming took off 0 bases at V and 5 bases at J, with 5 bases between the two ends. The CDR3 contains 11 residues. The CDR3 nucleotides are TGTGCCTGGAGTGTATCTAACGAGCAGTACTTC. Protein: CAWSVSNEQYF.

The chain combines TRBV29-1 with TRBJ1-1; tentative D call: TRBD1 (6 bases). The CDR3 is made up of 13 amino acids. The germline V gene has CDR1 SQVTM and CDR2 ANQGSEA. The V end was cut by 7 bases, the J end by 0 bases, with 12 bases between. The CDR3 nucleotides read TGCAGCGACCAGGGGTCTTTGAACACTGAAGCTTTCTTT. It encodes CSDQGSLNTEAFF.

In this sample, this clone turned up a few times. J is TRBJ2-3 and V is TRBV27; D gene unclear. This CDR3 has 14 residues. Between the trimmed V and J ends, which lost 6 bases and 1 base, there was a span of 11 bases. Per germline, CDR1 MNHEY and CDR2 SMNVEV (reference sequence). The CDR3 reads CASSHRGGTDTQYF. In nucleotides, the CDR3 is TGTGCCAGCAGCCACCGAGGTGGCACAGATACGCAGTATTTT.

The gene calls are TRBV7-9 and TRBJ2-1, with D possibly TRBD2 on 5 matching bases. The germline gives CDR1 SEHNR, CDR2 FQNEAQ (reference sequence). The CDR3 is 16 residues long. The V gene lost 7 bases and the J gene lost 1 base, with 17 bases spanning the gap. The CDR3 loop is CASTPAVAVSYNEQFF. The CDR3, as DNA: TGTGCCAGCACGCCAGCGGTGGCGGTGTCCTACAATGAGCAGTTCTTC.

The chain uses TRBV5-6 and TRBJ2-6; D is perhaps TRBD1 (5 bases). CDR1 is SGHDT and CDR2 is YYEEEE in the germline V gene. Trimming stripped 4 bases from V and 0 bases from J, with 8 bases between. This CDR3 has 15 amino acids. This CDR3 is CASSQDSSGANVLTF. Written as DNA, the CDR3 is TGTGCCAGCAGCCAAGACAGCTCTGGGGCCAACGTCCTGACTTTC.

This chain connects TRBV30 to TRBJ2-2, with 11 nucleotides matching TRBD2. The CDR3 is made up of 16 amino acids. The junction had 8 bases not matched to a gene; V was cut back by 2 bases and J by 6 bases. Germline V CDR1 and CDR2: GTSNPN, SVGIG (reference sequence). The CDR3: CAWSWLAGGYAGELFF. The CDR3, as DNA: TGTGCCTGGAGTTGGCTAGCGGGGGGTTACGCCGGGGAGCTGTTTTTT.

A remark on this clone: The same CDR3 can be traced to other DNA sequences in this sample. V and J are TRBV30 and TRBJ1-2, with D maybe TRBD1 (6 bases). With 3 bases removed from V and 1 base from J, the gap between germline ends came to 9 bases. Per the germline V gene, CDR1 is GTSNPN and CDR2 is SVGIG (reference sequence). The CDR3 runs 13 residues. The CDR3 DNA reads TGTGCCTGGAGGGACAGAGGTAACTATGGCTACACCTTC. The encoded protein is CAWRDRGNYGYTF. The variable domain in full, completed from reference TRBV30 and TRBJ1-2, reads SQTIHQWPATLVQPVGSPLSLECTVEGTSNPNLYWYRQAAGRGLQLLFYSVGIGQISSEVPQNLSASRPQDRQFILSSKKLLLSDSGFYLCAWRDRGNYGYTFGSGTRLTVV.

The chain couples TRBV30 to TRBJ1-1; D unclear. CDR1 and CDR2 from the germline V gene are GTSNPN and SVGIG (reference sequence). V was pared by 2 bases and J by 4 bases, with 11 bases between. The CDR3 consists of 13 residues. CDR3 nucleotides: TGTGCCTGGAGTATGGAGTTAAGCACTGAAGCTTTCTTT. Translated: CAWSMELSTEAFF.

This clone came up a few times. The J gene is TRBJ2-5, the V gene TRBV15, with D uncertain. The CDR3 consists of 14 residues. Trimming left V 2 bases short and J 3 bases short, with 10 bases between. Per the germline V gene, CDR1 is LNHNV and CDR2 is YYDKDF (reference sequence). This chain's CDR3 is CATSRRGTEETQYF. CDR3 nucleotides: TGTGCCACCAGCAGAAGAGGAACGGAAGAGACCCAGTACTTC.

The CDR3 DNA is TGTGCCAGCAGTGTTGGGGAGACCCAGTACTTC. Protein sequence: CASSVGETQYF. The chain recombines TRBV2 with TRBJ2-5; no clear D gene. Trimming took 4 bases from V and 5 from J, leaving 5 bases between them. Germline CDR1 and CDR2: SNHLY and FYNNEI. This CDR3 has 11 amino acids.

This clone was counted ten times or more. This chain's CDR3 is CASTQPPDTQYF. The CDR3 DNA sequence: TGTGCCAGCACCCAACCCCCAGATACGCAGTATTTT. The chain recombines TRBV6-7 with TRBJ2-3; D is uncertain. TRBV6-7 is reported as an ORF; its role is uncertain. Trimming removed 7 bases from V and 4 bases from J, with 9 bases in between. The CDR3 has 12 amino acids.

This clone was observed a handful of times. CDR3 sequence reads: CASRLSTGYNEQFF. CDR3 bases: TGTGCCAGCAGACTATCGACAGGGTACAATGAGCAGTTCTTC. The V call is TRBV6-5, the J call TRBJ2-1; 7 bases line up with TRBD1. Trimming removed 6 bases from V and 4 bases from J; junction bases left unmatched: 6. Germline lookup yields CDR1 MNHEY and CDR2 SVGAGI. The CDR3 has 14 amino acids.

The rearrangement uses TRBV14 and TRBJ2-7; D is unresolved. V lost 1 base and J 7 bases, leaving 8 bases between the germline ends. The CDR3 length is 12 residues. Germline CDR1 and CDR2: SGHDN and FVKESK. This CDR3 is CASSQVLWEQYF. Written as DNA, the CDR3 is TGTGCCAGCAGCCAAGTGTTGTGGGAGCAGTACTTC. The full variable domain, its missing parts supplied by reference TRBV14 and TRBJ2-7, is EAGVTQFPSHSVIEKGQTVTLRCDPISGHDNLYWYRRVMGKEIKFLLHFVKESKQDESGMPNNRFLAERTGGTYSTLKVQPAELEDSGVYFCASSQVLWEQYFGPGTRLTVT.

This clone was observed a handful of times. The chain joins TRBV15 to TRBJ2-2; unclear D gene. CDR3 length: 14 residues. Germline lookup yields CDR1 LNHNV and CDR2 YYDKDF (reference sequence). V lost 7 bases and J lost 3, with 12 bases in between. CDR3: CATTKGADTGELFF. In DNA form, the CDR3 reads TGTGCCACCACAAAGGGTGCGGACACCGGGGAGCTGTTTTTT.

The chain employs TRBV14 and TRBJ2-3, with D possibly matching TRBD1 (5 bases). V was shortened by 5 bases and J by 1 base, with 13 bases between the two germline ends. This CDR3 contains 15 residues. From germline, CDR1 is SGHDN and CDR2 FVKESK. The CDR3 sequence is CASSTRQSRTDTQYF. For the CDR3, the DNA is TGTGCCAGCAGCACGCGACAGTCTCGCACAGATACGCAGTATTTT.

The rearrangement uses TRBV11-2 and TRBJ2-7, with D perhaps TRBD2 (5 bases). The CDR3 runs to 15 residues. CDR1 is SGHAT and CDR2 is FQNNGV in the germline V gene. The V end lost 0 bases, the J end lost 5 bases, and 14 bases lay between the germline ends. The DNA for the CDR3 is TGTGCCAGCAGCTTAGATCCGGGGATTGCGAACGAGCAGTACTTC. It is translated as CASSLDPGIANEQYF.

The chain is built from TRBV11-2 and TRBJ2-1; 7 bases map to TRBD1. This CDR3 is built from 14 residues. CDR1 and CDR2 from the germline V gene are SGHAT and FQNNGV. The V and J ends lost 6 bases and 3 bases, in that order; junction bases with no gene match: 5. The DNA for the CDR3 is TGTGCCAGCAGAACCGGGACAGTCTACAATGAGCAGTTCTTC. Translated, it gives CASRTGTVYNEQFF.

CDR3 loop: CASSPLGGFTEAFF. CDR3 bases: TGCGCCAGCAGCCCTTTAGGGGGGTTCACTGAAGCTTTCTTT. This rearrangement joins TRBV5-1 to TRBJ1-1; tentative D call: TRBD1 (6 bases). The CDR3 loop spans 14 amino acids. V shed 4 bases and J shed 4 bases, with 14 bases lying between them. CDR1 and CDR2 from the germline V gene are SGHRS and YFSETQ.

This clone was observed a few times. The chain combines TRBV5-4 with TRBJ2-2; D is undetermined. The CDR3 contains 14 residues. Trimming took off 4 bases at V and 1 base at J, with 8 bases between the two ends. Per the germline V gene, CDR1 is SGHNT and CDR2 is YYREEE (reference sequence). CDR3 bases: TGTGCCAGCAGCGTCGGCCGGAACACCGGGGAGCTGTTTTTT. Translating it yields CASSVGRNTGELFF.

Worth noting for this clone: The germline gene is not matched at one end of the junction; a read error may be the cause. V gene TRBV7-2 combines with J gene TRBJ2-5, with 8 bases matching TRBD2. The CDR3 covers 13 residues. Germline CDR1 reads SGHTA; CDR2 reads FQGNSA. The CDR3 reads CASTLAGMETQYF. DNA for the CDR3: TGTGCCAGCACCTTAGCGGGGATGGAGACCCAGTACTTC.

This clone was detected only a few times. The V call is TRBV6-1, the J call TRBJ1-2, with D maybe TRBD1 (5 bases). Trimming stripped 3 bases from V and 6 bases from J, with 14 bases between. The CDR3 has 14 residues. Germline V gene data show CDR1 as MNHNS and CDR2 as SASEGT. CDR3 DNA sequence: TGTGCCAGCAGTGAGCCCAGGGTTATCGATGGCTACACCTTC. It encodes CASSEPRVIDGYTF.

V and J are TRBV6-5 and TRBJ2-3; possible D gene TRBD1, 5 bases. Trimming removed 2 bases at V and 2 bases at J, with 8 bases between. Germline CDR1 is MNHEY and CDR2 is SVGAGI. This CDR3 spans 14 amino acids. CDR3 sequence: CASSYEGHTDTQYF. For the CDR3, the DNA is TGTGCCAGCAGTTACGAAGGACACACAGATACGCAGTATTTT.

This chain joins TRBV27 and TRBJ2-7, with 11 bases that match TRBD2. The CDR3 contains 16 residues. V shed 5 bases, J shed 2 bases, and the junction held 8 bases outside the gene matches. The V gene's germline CDR1 is MNHEY and CDR2 SMNVEV (reference sequence). CDR3 bases: TGTGCCAGCAGTCCATCTAGCGGGGGGATCACCTACGAGCAGTACTTC. It yields the protein CASSPSSGGITYEQYF.

This clone was detected a few times. The V gene is TRBV9, the J gene TRBJ2-2, with 10 positions matching TRBD1. The CDR3 contains 15 residues. From germline, CDR1 is SGDLS and CDR2 YYNGEE. J lost 6 bases, V lost 5 bases, and 7 bases had no gene match. CDR3 DNA: TGTGCCAGCAGAAAGACAGGGGGCTATTCCGGGGAGCTGTTTTTT. It encodes CASRKTGGYSGELFF. Filled out from reference TRBV9 and TRBJ2-2, the complete variable domain reads DSGVTQTPKHLITATGQRVTLRCSPRSGDLSVYWYQQSLDQGLQFLIQYYNGEERAKGNILERFSAQQFPDLHSELNLSSLELGDSALYFCASRKTGGYSGELFFGEGSRLTVL.